These T cell receptor beta chains were read from a single sample in a study of cytomegalovirus exposure and HLA in healthy donors. Clones were read by immunoSEQ multiplex PCR, and TCRdb kept only the in-frame ones, dropping some. The sample includes roughly 170,000 clones, 77% of them seen just once. The sequenced sample was PBMCs. All receptors derive from a woman in her twenties or thirties in good health and CMV-seropositive. Both conserved end residues are part of each CDR3. D genes are given only for firm matches. The listing skips clone size in some rows; elsewhere it reads once, few, many or a size class.

CDR3 protein,CDR3 DNA,clone size,D gene,V gene,J gene
CASRGTGGNNEQFF,TGTGCCAGCAGAGGGACAGGGGGGAACAATGAGCAGTTCTTC,NA,TRBD1,TRBV7-2,TRBJ2-1
CASSGAVSFADTQYF,TGTGCCAGCAGTGGCGCGGTTTCCTTTGCAGATACGCAGTATTTT,NA,NA,TRBV6-1,TRBJ2-3
CASSSSGRINYEQYF,TGTGCCAGCAGTTCTAGCGGGAGAATAAACTACGAGCAGTACTTC,NA,TRBD2,TRBV27,TRBJ2-7
CSVAGGRGKTEAFF,TGCAGCGTCGCCGGGGGACGGGGGAAGACTGAAGCTTTCTTT,NA,NA,TRBV29-1,TRBJ1-1
CASNVNNQPQHF,TGTGCCAGTAATGTCAATAATCAGCCCCAGCATTTT,NA,NA,TRBV19,TRBJ1-5
CASILRMSWKPQTYEQYF,TGTGCCAGCATCTTGAGGATGTCGTGGAAGCCTCAAACCTACGAGCAGTACTTC,NA,NA,TRBV6-4,TRBJ2-7
CASIEGTSVSEQYF,TGTGCCAGCATCGAGGGGACTAGCGTGAGCGAGCAGTACTTC,few,TRBD2,TRBV2,TRBJ2-7
CASSWDSYNEQFF,TGTGCCAGCAGCTGGGACAGCTACAATGAGCAGTTCTTC,NA,TRBD1,TRBV6-1,TRBJ2-1
CASSLKQGYNEQFF,TGCGCCAGCAGCCTAAAACAGGGTTACAATGAGCAGTTCTTC,NA,NA,TRBV4-1,TRBJ2-1
CAWSVFRVLGEQYF,TGTGCCTGGAGTGTATTCAGGGTTCTGGGGGAGCAGTACTTC,NA,NA,TRBV30,TRBJ2-7